The TCR beta chain described here comes from a study of CD8 T cells in Susac syndrome. This clonotype was counted between two and nine times. RNA amounts of about 0.5 to 1 ug underwent reverse transcription with random hexamers. TCRdb ran MiXCR on the immunoSEQ multiplex PCR reads and lists one entry per CDR3 protein. The data show roughly 200,000 distinct CDR3 sequences, with roughly 94% seen just once and roughly 0.1% held by the top ten. The CDR3 spans 15 residues. The V gene lost 2 bases and the J gene lost 6 bases, with 15 bases spanning the gap. Sequencing used CD4+ T cells from PBMCs. The V and J genes are TRBV12-3 or TRBV12-4 and TRBJ2-3, with TRBD2 as a possible D gene (5 bases). The TCR originated in a human donor in good health. The CDR3 bases are TGTGCCAGCAGTTTACCAGCGGCCCGTACGGATACGCAGTATTTT. Translated: CASSLPAARTDTQYF.